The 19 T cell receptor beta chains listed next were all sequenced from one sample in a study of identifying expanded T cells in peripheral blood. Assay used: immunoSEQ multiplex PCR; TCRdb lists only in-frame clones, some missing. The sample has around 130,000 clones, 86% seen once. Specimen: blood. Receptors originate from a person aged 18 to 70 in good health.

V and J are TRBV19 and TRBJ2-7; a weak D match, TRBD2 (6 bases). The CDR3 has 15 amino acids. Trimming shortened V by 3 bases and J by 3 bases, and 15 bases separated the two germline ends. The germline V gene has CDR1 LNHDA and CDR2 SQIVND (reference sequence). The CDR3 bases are TGTGCCAGTAGTATTTTGAGTGGAGGGCGCTACGAGCAGTACTTC. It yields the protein CASSILSGGRYEQYF.

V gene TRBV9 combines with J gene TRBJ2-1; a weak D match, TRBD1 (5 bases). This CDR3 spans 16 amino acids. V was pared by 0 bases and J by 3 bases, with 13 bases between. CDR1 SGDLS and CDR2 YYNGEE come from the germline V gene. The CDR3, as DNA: TGTGCCAGCAGCGTAGCTATGGGGCATGTCTACAATGAGCAGTTCTTC. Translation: CASSVAMGHVYNEQFF. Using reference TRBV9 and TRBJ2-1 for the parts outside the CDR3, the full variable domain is DSGVTQTPKHLITATGQRVTLRCSPRSGDLSVYWYQQSLDQGLQFLIQYYNGEERAKGNILERFSAQQFPDLHSELNLSSLELGDSALYFCASSVAMGHVYNEQFFGPGTRLTVL.

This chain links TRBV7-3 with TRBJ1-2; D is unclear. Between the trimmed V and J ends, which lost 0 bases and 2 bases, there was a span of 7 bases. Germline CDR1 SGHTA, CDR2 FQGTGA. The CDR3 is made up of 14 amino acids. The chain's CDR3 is CASSLTDGNYGYTF. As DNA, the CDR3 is TGTGCCAGCAGCTTAACGGACGGGAACTATGGCTACACCTTC. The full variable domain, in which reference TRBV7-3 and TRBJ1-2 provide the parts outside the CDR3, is GAGVSQTPSNKVTEKGKYVELRCDPISGHTALYWYRQSLGQGPEFLIYFQGTGAADDSGLPNDRFFAVRPEGSVSTLKIQRTERGDSAVYLCASSLTDGNYGYTFGSGTRLTVV.

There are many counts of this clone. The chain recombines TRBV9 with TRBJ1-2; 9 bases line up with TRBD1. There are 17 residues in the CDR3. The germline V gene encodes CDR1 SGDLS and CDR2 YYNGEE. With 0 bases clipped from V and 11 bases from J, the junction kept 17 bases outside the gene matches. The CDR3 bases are TGTGCCAGCAGCGTAGAATCGATCACAGGGGGCGAGGGGTCATACACCTTC. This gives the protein CASSVESITGGEGSYTF.

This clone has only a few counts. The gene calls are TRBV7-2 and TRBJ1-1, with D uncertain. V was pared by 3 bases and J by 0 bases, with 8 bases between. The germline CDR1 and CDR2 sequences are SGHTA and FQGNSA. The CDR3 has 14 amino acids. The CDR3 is CASSLELLNTEAFF. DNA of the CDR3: TGTGCCAGCAGCTTGGAACTGTTGAACACTGAAGCTTTCTTT. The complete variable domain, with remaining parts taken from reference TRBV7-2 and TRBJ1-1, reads GAGVSQSPSNKVTEKGKDVELRCDPISGHTALYWYRQSLGQGLEFLIYFQGNSAPDKSGLPSDRFSAERTGGSVSTLTIQRTQQEDSAVYLCASSLELLNTEAFFGQGTRLTVV.

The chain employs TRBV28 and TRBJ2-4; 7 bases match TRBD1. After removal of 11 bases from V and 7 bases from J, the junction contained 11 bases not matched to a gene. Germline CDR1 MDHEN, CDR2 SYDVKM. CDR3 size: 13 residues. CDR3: CASQGGRGNIQYF. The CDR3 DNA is TGTGCCTCCCAAGGTGGCAGGGGGAACATTCAGTACTTC.

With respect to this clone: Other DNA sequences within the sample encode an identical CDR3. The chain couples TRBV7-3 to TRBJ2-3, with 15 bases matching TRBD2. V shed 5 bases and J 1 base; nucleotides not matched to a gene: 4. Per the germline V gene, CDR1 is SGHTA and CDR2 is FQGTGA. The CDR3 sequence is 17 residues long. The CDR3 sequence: CASSLRTSGRGTDTQYF. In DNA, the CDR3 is TGTGCCAGCAGCCTCCGGACTAGCGGGAGGGGCACAGATACGCAGTATTTT.

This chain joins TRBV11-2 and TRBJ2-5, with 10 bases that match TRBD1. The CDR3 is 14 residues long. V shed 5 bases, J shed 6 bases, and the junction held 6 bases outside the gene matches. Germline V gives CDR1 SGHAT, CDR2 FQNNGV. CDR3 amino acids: CASSPGTGVKTQYF. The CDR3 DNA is TGTGCCAGCAGCCCAGGGACAGGGGTTAAGACCCAGTACTTC.

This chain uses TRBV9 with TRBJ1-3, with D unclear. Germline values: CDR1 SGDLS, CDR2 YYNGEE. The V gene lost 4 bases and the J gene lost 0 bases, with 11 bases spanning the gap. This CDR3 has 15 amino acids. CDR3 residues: CASSSHSFSGNTIYF. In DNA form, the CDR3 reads TGTGCCAGCAGCTCTCATAGCTTCTCTGGAAACACCATATATTTT. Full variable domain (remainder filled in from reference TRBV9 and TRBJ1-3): DSGVTQTPKHLITATGQRVTLRCSPRSGDLSVYWYQQSLDQGLQFLIQYYNGEERAKGNILERFSAQQFPDLHSELNLSSLELGDSALYFCASSSHSFSGNTIYFGEGSWLTVV.

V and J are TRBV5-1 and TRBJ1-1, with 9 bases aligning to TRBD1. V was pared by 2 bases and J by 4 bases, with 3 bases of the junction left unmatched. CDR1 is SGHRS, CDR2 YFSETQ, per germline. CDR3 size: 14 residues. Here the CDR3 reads CASSLGQGPTEAFF. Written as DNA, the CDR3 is TGCGCCAGCAGCTTAGGACAGGGGCCCACTGAAGCTTTCTTT. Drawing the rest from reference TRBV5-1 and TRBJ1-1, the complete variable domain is KAGVTQTPRYLIKTRGQQVTLSCSPISGHRSVSWYQQTPGQGLQFLFEYFSETQRNKGNFPGRFSGRQFSNSRSEMNVSTLELGDSALYLCASSLGQGPTEAFFGQGTRLTVV.

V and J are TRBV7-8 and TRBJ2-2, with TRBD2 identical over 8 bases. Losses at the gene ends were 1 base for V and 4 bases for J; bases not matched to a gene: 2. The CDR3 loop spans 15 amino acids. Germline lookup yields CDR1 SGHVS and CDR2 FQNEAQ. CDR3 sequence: CASSLVSGATGELFF. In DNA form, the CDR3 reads TGTGCCAGCAGCTTAGTTAGCGGGGCCACCGGGGAGCTGTTTTTT.

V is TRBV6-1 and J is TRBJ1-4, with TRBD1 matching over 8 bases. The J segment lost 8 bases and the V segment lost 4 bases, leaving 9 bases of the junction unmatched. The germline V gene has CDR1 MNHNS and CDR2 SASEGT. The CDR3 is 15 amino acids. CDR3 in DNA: TGTGCCAGCAGTGCCCGACAGGGGCGAGGAGAAAAACTGTTTTTT. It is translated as CASSARQGRGEKLFF.

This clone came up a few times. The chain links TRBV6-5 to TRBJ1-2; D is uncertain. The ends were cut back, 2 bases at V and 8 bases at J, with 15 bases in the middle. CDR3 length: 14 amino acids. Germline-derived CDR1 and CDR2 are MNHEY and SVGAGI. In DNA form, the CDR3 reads TGTGCCAGCAGTTACGCCTCAGAAACCGGGGGCTACACCTTC. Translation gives CASSYASETGGYTF.

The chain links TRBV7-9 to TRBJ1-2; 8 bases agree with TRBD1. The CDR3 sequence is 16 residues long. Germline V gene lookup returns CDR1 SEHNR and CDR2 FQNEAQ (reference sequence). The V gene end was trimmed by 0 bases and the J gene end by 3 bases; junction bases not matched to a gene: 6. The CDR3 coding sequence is TGTGCCAGCAGCTTAGCCGGGCAGGGGGCAGACTATGGCTACACCTTC. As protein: CASSLAGQGADYGYTF.

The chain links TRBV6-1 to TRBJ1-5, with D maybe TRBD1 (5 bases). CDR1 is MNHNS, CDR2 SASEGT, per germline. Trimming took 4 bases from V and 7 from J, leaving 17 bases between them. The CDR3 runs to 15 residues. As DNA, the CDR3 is TGTGCCAGCAGTGGAGAGTTCGGGGGATGGCAGCCCCAGCATTTT. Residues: CASSGEFGGWQPQHF.

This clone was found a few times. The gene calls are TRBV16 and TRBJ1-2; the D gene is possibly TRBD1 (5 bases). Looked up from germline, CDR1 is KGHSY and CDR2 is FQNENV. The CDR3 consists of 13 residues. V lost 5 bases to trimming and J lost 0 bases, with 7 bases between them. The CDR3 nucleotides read TGTGCCAGCAGCAAGGGGACTAACTATGGCTACACCTTC. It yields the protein CASSKGTNYGYTF.

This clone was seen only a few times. The CDR3 coding sequence is TGCGCCAGCAGCCCTCGGGGCCCCAGAGAAACCTACAATGAGCAGTTCTTC. Its translation is CASSPRGPRETYNEQFF. V gene TRBV5-1 combines with J gene TRBJ2-1; perhaps D is TRBD1 or TRBD2 (5 bases each). Between the trimmed V and J ends, which lost 4 bases and 2 bases, there was a span of 19 bases. Germline CDR1 reads SGHRS; CDR2 reads YFSETQ. There are 17 residues in the CDR3.

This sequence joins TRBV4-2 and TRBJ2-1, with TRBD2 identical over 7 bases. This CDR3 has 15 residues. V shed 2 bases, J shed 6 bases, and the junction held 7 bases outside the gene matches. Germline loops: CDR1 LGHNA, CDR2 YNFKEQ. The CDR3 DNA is TGTGCCAGCAGCCAAAAAGCGGGGCCGTCCAATGAGCAGTTCTTC. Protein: CASSQKAGPSNEQFF.

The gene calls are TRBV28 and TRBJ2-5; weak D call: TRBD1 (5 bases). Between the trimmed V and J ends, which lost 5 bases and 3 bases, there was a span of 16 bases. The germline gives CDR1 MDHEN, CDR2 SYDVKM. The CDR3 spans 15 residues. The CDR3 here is CASSPARVNKETQYF. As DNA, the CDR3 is TGTGCCAGCAGTCCCGCCAGGGTCAACAAAGAGACCCAGTACTTC.